This T cell receptor beta chain was retrieved from a study of early T cells in non-severe SARS-CoV-2 infection. Unique molecular identifier tags were affixed to discrete cDNA molecules. TCRdb fed the 5' RACE reads into MiXCR, producing one record per CDR3 protein. The sample yields around 52,000 distinct CDR3 sequences, 9.5% to 13% seen once. This clonotype turned up a few times. Germline V lookup: CDR1 SGHAT, CDR2 FQNNGV. CDR3 size: 13 residues. With 5 bases removed from V and 6 bases from J, the gap between germline ends came to 11 bases. The TCR comes from an adult who was a healthcare worker with PCR-confirmed SARS-CoV-2 infection or an uninfected control (not recorded which). The rearrangement links TRBV11-2 to TRBJ2-4; maybe TRBD1 (5 bases). What was sequenced was whole blood. The CDR3 DNA sequence: TGTGCCAGCAGCCTAGGACACAGAAACATTCAGTACTTC. Translating it yields CASSLGHRNIQYF.